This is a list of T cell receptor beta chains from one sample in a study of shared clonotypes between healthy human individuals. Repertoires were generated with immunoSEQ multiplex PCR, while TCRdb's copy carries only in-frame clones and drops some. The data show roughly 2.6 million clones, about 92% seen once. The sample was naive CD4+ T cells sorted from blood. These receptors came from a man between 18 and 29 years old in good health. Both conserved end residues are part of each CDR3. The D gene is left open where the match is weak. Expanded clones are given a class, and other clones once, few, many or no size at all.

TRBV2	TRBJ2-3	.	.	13	CASRTSWTDTQYF	TGTGCCAGCAGGACTAGTTGGACAGATACGCAGTATTTT
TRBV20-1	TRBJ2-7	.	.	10	CSARRDEQYF	TGCAGTGCTAGGAGGGACGAGCAGTACTTC
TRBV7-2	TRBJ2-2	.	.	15	CASSVDSSNTGELFF	TGTGCCAGCAGCGTAGACAGCTCTAACACCGGGGAGCTGTTTTTT
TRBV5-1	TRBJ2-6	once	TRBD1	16	CASSATGGSGANVLTF	TGCGCCAGCTCCGCTACAGGGGGCTCTGGGGCCAACGTCCTGACTTTC
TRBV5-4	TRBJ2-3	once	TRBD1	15	CASSLGDRVEDTQYF	TGTGCCAGCAGCTTGGGGGACAGGGTTGAGGATACGCAGTATTTT
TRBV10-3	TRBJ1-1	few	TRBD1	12	CAISFRGTEAFF	TGTGCCATCAGCTTCAGGGGGACTGAAGCTTTCTTT
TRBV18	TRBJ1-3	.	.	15	CASSPPQVAGNTIYF	TGTGCCAGCTCACCTCCCCAGGTCGCTGGAAACACCATATATTTT
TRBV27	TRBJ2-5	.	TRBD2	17	CASSSLLAGGHQETQYF	TGTGCCAGCAGTTCCCTACTAGCGGGGGGCCACCAAGAGACCCAGTACTTC
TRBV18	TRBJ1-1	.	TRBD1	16	CASSPPPGQYSTEAFF	TGTGCCAGCTCACCACCCCCGGGACAGTACTCCACTGAAGCTTTCTTT
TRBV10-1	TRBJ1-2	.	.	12	CAPARDTYGYTF	TGCGCTCCGGCCCGGGACACCTATGGCTACACCTTC
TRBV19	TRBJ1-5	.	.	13	CASSIGGNQPQHF	TGTGCCAGTAGTATAGGGGGTAATCAGCCCCAGCATTTT
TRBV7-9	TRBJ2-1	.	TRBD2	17	CASSPRLAGGSYNEQFF	TGTGCCAGCAGCCCACGATTAGCGGGAGGATCTTACAATGAGCAGTTCTTC
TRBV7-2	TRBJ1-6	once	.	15	CASSFVDGLNSPLHF	TGTGCCAGCAGCTTCGTGGACGGGCTTAATTCACCCCTCCACTTT
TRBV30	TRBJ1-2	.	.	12	CAWSGTPFGYTF	TGTGCCTGGAGTGGGACCCCTTTCGGCTACACCTTC
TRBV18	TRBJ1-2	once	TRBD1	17	CASSREPAGTEGNGYTF	TGTGCCAGCTCAAGAGAACCCGCTGGGACAGAAGGAAATGGCTACACCTTC
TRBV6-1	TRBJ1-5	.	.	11	CASSANQPQHF	TGTGCCAGCAGTGCCAATCAGCCCCAGCATTTT
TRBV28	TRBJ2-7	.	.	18	CASSFPILLAESSYEQYF	TGTGCCAGCAGTTTTCCCATTCTTTTAGCGGAGAGCTCCTACGAGCAGTACTTC